The 25 T cell receptor beta chains in this list originate from one sample, sequenced in a study of cytomegalovirus exposure and HLA in healthy donors. Primers for the PCR totalled 60 Vbeta and 13 Jbeta. Produced via immunoSEQ multiplex PCR; TCRdb's table is partial and in-frame only. Of 100,000 or so clones listed, around 84% were seen once; the top ten hold 0.9% to 1.5%. Material: PBMCs. The receptors derive from a woman aged 18-29 years in good health and CMV-seronegative.

The chain has TRBV7-9 and TRBJ1-4; D perhaps matches TRBD1 (5 bases). V was pared by 4 bases and J by 8 bases, with 20 bases between. CDR3 length: 16 residues. Germline V lookup: CDR1 SEHNR, CDR2 FQNEAQ (reference sequence). Here the CDR3 DNA reads TGTGCCAGCAGCTCCGGGACCGAGTGGGGAGGCGAAAAACTGTTTTTT. This gives the protein CASSSGTEWGGEKLFF. The full variable domain, its missing parts supplied by reference TRBV7-9 and TRBJ1-4, is DTGVSQNPRHKITKRGQNVTFRCDPISEHNRLYWYRQTLGQGPEFLTYFQNEAQLEKSRLLSDRFSAERPKGSFSTLEIQRTEQGDSAMYLCASSSGTEWGGEKLFFGSGTQLSVL.

This chain links TRBV14 with TRBJ2-7, with a tentative D call TRBD1 (6 bases). V lost 1 base to trimming and J lost 4 bases, with 14 bases between them. Germline V gene lookup returns CDR1 SGHDN and CDR2 FVKESK. This CDR3 contains 15 residues. CDR3 sequence (DNA): TGTGCCAGCAGCCAAGTACCCGGGACACCTTACGAGCAGTACTTC. Its translation: CASSQVPGTPYEQYF.

This sequence joins TRBV2 and TRBJ1-1; possible D gene TRBD1, 6 bases. Germline V gene sequence: CDR1 SNHLY, CDR2 FYNNEI. V was shortened by 7 bases and J by 0 bases, with 15 bases between the two germline ends. CDR3 length: 15 amino acids. In DNA, the CDR3 is TGTGCCAGCAAAAGGGTCAGGGGCATGAACACTGAAGCTTTCTTT. Its protein product is CASKRVRGMNTEAFF. Drawing the rest from reference TRBV2 and TRBJ1-1, the complete variable domain is EPEVTQTPSHQVTQMGQEVILRCVPISNHLYFYWYRQILGQKVEFLVSFYNNEISEKSEIFDDQFSVERPDGSNFTLKIRSTKLEDSAMYFCASKRVRGMNTEAFFGQGTRLTVV.

With respect to this clone: The sample has other DNA sequences that encode this CDR3 too. The chain links TRBV10-3 to TRBJ2-7; the match to TRBD1 covers 7 bases. This CDR3 has 12 amino acids. Trimming cost V 9 bases and J 2 bases; bases outside gene matches: 4. Germline-derived CDR1 and CDR2 are ENHRY and SYGVKD. The CDR3 DNA follows: TGTGCCATAGCCGGGACAGCCTACGAGCAGTACTTC. This sequence encodes CAIAGTAYEQYF.

This rearrangement joins TRBV4-2 to TRBJ2-7; the D gene is possibly TRBD1 (7 bases). Trimming shortened V by 1 base and J by 6 bases, and 19 bases separated the two germline ends. Germline CDR1 reads LGHNA; CDR2 reads YNFKEQ. This CDR3 comprises 16 residues. In DNA, the CDR3 is TGTGCCAGCAGCCAAGTGCGGGGACAGCTAAGGGGCGAGCAGTACTTC. Translated, it gives CASSQVRGQLRGEQYF.

This chain joins TRBV9 and TRBJ1-1, with D possibly being TRBD1 (5 bases). The CDR3 is made up of 14 amino acids. Trimming stripped 0 bases from V and 4 bases from J, with 10 bases between. In germline, CDR1 is SGDLS, CDR2 YYNGEE. DNA for the CDR3: TGTGCCAGCAGCGTAGTATCCAGGGTCACTGAAGCTTTCTTT. Residues: CASSVVSRVTEAFF.

The chain has TRBV6-5 and TRBJ2-4, with TRBD2 matching over 7 bases. V was pared by 5 bases and J by 12 bases, with 7 bases of the junction left unmatched. The CDR3 extends over 12 amino acids. CDR1 and CDR2 (germline): MNHEY, SVGAGI. The CDR3 DNA follows: TGTGCCAGCAGTCCCGGGGGGTGGGATCAGTACTTC. This encodes CASSPGGWDQYF.

The rearrangement joins TRBV9 to TRBJ2-1; a weak D match, TRBD2 (6 bases). This CDR3 spans 16 amino acids. Trimming took off 0 bases at V and 5 bases at J, with 15 bases between the two ends. From germline, CDR1 is SGDLS and CDR2 YYNGEE. This chain's CDR3 is CASSVDLREANNEQFF. CDR3 bases: TGTGCCAGCAGCGTAGATTTGAGGGAGGCCAACAATGAGCAGTTCTTC.

This clone occurred once. This chain uses TRBV9 with TRBJ2-5, with D possibly TRBD1 on 6 matching bases. V lost 4 bases, J lost 2 bases, and 15 bases lay in between. CDR3 length equals 15 residues. Germline V gives CDR1 SGDLS, CDR2 YYNGEE. The CDR3 reads CASSTSPQGQETQYF. DNA of the CDR3: TGTGCCAGCAGCACCAGTCCTCAGGGGCAAGAGACCCAGTACTTC.

V gene TRBV7-9 combines with J gene TRBJ1-3; weak D call: TRBD1 (5 bases). Trimming took off 2 bases at V and 0 bases at J, with 11 bases between the two ends. CDR1 is SEHNR, CDR2 FQNEAQ, per germline (reference sequence). The CDR3 extends over 16 amino acids. In nucleotides, the CDR3 is TGTGCCAGCAGCTTATCTCCCGGGGGCTCTGGAAACACCATATATTTT. Protein: CASSLSPGGSGNTIYF.

The chain employs TRBV18 and TRBJ1-3, with TRBD1 matching 9 bases. Trimming at V came to 6 bases and at J to 0 bases, leaving 9 bases not matched to a gene. Germline values: CDR1 KGHSH, CDR2 LQKENI. This CDR3 is built from 17 residues. The CDR3 DNA reads TGTGCCAGCTCGAGAGGACAGGGGATAATCTCTGGAAACACCATATATTTT. It encodes CASSRGQGIISGNTIYF.

J is TRBJ1-2 and V is TRBV2, with TRBD1 matching over 8 bases. V dropped 6 bases and J dropped 6; count of bases not matched to a gene: 9. The CDR3 runs 14 residues. CDR1 is SNHLY and CDR2 is FYNNEI in the germline V gene. For the CDR3, the DNA is TGTGCCAGCAGCCCCCAGGGGGCGGGCGATGGCTACACCTTC. This encodes CASSPQGAGDGYTF.

The gene calls are TRBV21-1 and TRBJ2-4; TRBD2 was called by the table and not checked on the DNA. TRBV21-1 is deemed a pseudogene. The CDR3 is 12 residues long. The DNA for the CDR3 is TGTGCCGGCCACCAGACCCGGAGCATTCAGTACTTC. Encoded protein: CAGHQTRSIQYF.

This clone has a single count. The chain recombines TRBV4-3 with TRBJ2-5, with D perhaps matching TRBD1 (6 bases). The end of the DNA is better explained by TRBJ2-7, so the J call may be wrong. Germline V gene data show CDR1 as LGHNA and CDR2 as YSLEER. The CDR3 extends over 15 amino acids. CDR3 protein: CASSQVAGTLYEQYF. The CDR3 nucleotides are TGCGCCAGCAGCCAGGTAGCCGGGACACTCTACGAGCAGTACTTC.

Worth noting for this clone: The sample contains more than one DNA sequence encoding this CDR3. The V gene is TRBV19, the J gene TRBJ1-2, with a tentative D call TRBD1 (6 bases). The germline V gene has CDR1 LNHDA and CDR2 SQIVND (reference sequence). Trimming pared 5 bases from V and 2 bases from J, leaving 12 bases between. The length of the CDR3 is 14 residues. The CDR3 bases are TGTGCCAGTAGTCAAGGACAGTTCAACTATGGCTACACCTTC. Translation: CASSQGQFNYGYTF. Variable domain in full (rest from reference TRBV19 and TRBJ1-2): DGGITQSPKYLFRKEGQNVTLSCEQNLNHDAMYWYRQDPGQGLRLIYYSQIVNDFQKGDIAEGYSVSREKKESFPLTVTSAQKNPTAFYLCASSQGQFNYGYTFGSGTRLTVV.

The chain uses TRBV27 and TRBJ2-1, with D possibly matching TRBD2 (5 bases). V dropped 6 bases and J dropped 0 bases, with 15 bases sitting between them. The CDR3 contains 16 residues. Germline-derived CDR1 and CDR2 are MNHEY and SMNVEV (reference sequence). CDR3 protein: CASRGETKSSYNEQFF. The CDR3 nucleotides are TGTGCCAGCAGGGGAGAGACTAAGAGCTCCTACAATGAGCAGTTCTTC.

V and J are TRBV9 and TRBJ2-7; TRBD1 is a possible D gene (5 bases). Germline V gene data show CDR1 as SGDLS and CDR2 as YYNGEE. This CDR3 spans 18 amino acids. V was shortened by 0 bases and J by 0 bases, with 19 bases between the two germline ends. The CDR3 DNA is TGTGCCAGCAGCGTAGCCCCGGACATCGAGAGTAGCTCCTACGAGCAGTACTTC. It is translated as CASSVAPDIESSSYEQYF.

The rearrangement links TRBV6-7 to TRBJ1-6; TRBD1 matches at 7 bases. TRBV6-7 is an open reading frame whose function is uncertain. V gave up 11 bases and J gave up 5 bases; unmatched junction bases: 3. This CDR3 contains 12 residues. CDR3 sequence: CAGQVDNSPLHF. As DNA, the CDR3 is TGTGCCGGACAGGTGGATAATTCACCCCTCCACTTT.

This sequence joins TRBV7-9 and TRBJ2-1; TRBD2 aligns across 10 bases. The CDR3 is 12 amino acids. Germline V gene lookup returns CDR1 SEHNR and CDR2 FQNEAQ (reference sequence). Trimming took 5 bases from V and 15 from J; bases not matched to a gene: 7. CDR3 loop: CASSPVAGGWFF. CDR3 DNA: TGTGCCAGCAGCCCCGTAGCGGGGGGTTGGTTCTTC.

CDR3 residues: CASNTAGTGFLTQYF. For the CDR3, the DNA is TGTGCCAGCAACACCGCCGGGACAGGGTTTTTGACGCAGTATTTT. This rearrangement joins TRBV11-2 to TRBJ2-3, with 9 positions matching TRBD1. The J segment lost 9 bases and the V segment lost 7 bases, leaving 14 bases of the junction unmatched. The length of the CDR3 is 15 residues. CDR1 and CDR2 from the germline V gene are SGHAT and FQNNGV.

The chain carries TRBV27 and TRBJ2-7, with D perhaps TRBD2 (5 bases). The germline V gene has CDR1 MNHEY and CDR2 SMNVEV (reference sequence). Trimming took 6 bases from V and 4 from J, leaving 10 bases between them. The CDR3 has 12 amino acids. The CDR3 bases are TGTGCCAGCAGCACGGGGAATTACGAGCAGTACTTC. This encodes CASSTGNYEQYF.

The chain has TRBV28 and TRBJ2-7, with TRBD1 as a possible D gene (5 bases). This CDR3 spans 17 amino acids. CDR1 is MDHEN and CDR2 is SYDVKM in the germline V gene. V was clipped by 4 bases and J by 0 bases, with 19 bases between them. The CDR3 DNA follows: TGTGCCAGCAGTTCCGATCGGACATTTTCTCTCTCCTACGAGCAGTACTTC. As protein: CASSSDRTFSLSYEQYF.

The rearrangement joins TRBV18 to TRBJ2-5, with D perhaps TRBD2 (5 bases). Germline V gene lookup returns CDR1 KGHSH and CDR2 LQKENI. The V and J ends lost 3 bases and 0 bases respectively, with 17 bases between them. CDR3 length equals 17 residues. CDR3 DNA sequence: TGTGCCAGCTCACCTATAGCCGGGAACAAGTACCAAGAGACCCAGTACTTC. This translates into CASSPIAGNKYQETQYF.

The chain combines TRBV23-1 with TRBJ2-7, with TRBD1 matching over 10 bases. TRBV23-1 is an ORF for which the function is uncertain. The CDR3 is made up of 20 amino acids. V dropped 2 bases and J dropped 3; count of bases not matched to a gene: 19. This CDR3 is CASSQPSPYVGQGQSYEQYF. The CDR3 DNA is TGCGCCAGCAGTCAACCCTCTCCTTATGTGGGACAGGGGCAAAGCTACGAGCAGTACTTC.

The chain couples TRBV28 to TRBJ2-7; D ambiguous. This CDR3 contains 11 residues. V shed 3 bases and J shed 4 bases, with 4 bases lying between them. The germline V gene has CDR1 MDHEN and CDR2 SYDVKM. CDR3 nucleotide sequence: TGTGCCAGCAGTTTTCAATACGAGCAGTACTTC. This translates into CASSFQYEQYF.